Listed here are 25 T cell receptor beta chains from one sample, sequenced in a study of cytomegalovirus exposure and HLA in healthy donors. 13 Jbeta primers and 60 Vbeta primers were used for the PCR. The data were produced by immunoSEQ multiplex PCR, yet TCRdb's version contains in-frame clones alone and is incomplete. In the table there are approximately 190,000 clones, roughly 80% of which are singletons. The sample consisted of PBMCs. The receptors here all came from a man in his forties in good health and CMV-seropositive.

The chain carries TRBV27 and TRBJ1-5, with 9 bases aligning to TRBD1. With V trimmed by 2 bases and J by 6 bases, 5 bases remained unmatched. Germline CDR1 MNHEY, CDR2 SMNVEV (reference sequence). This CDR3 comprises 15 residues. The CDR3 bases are TGTGCCAGCAGTTTACGGGGGACAGGGTCTCAGCCCCAGCATTTT. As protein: CASSLRGTGSQPQHF.

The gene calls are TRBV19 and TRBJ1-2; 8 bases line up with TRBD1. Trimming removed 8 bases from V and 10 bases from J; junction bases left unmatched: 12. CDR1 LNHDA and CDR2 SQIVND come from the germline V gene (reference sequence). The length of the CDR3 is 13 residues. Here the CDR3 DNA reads TGTGCCAGTGGGGGCGAGACAGGGGCCTCCTACACCTTC. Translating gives CASGGETGASYTF.

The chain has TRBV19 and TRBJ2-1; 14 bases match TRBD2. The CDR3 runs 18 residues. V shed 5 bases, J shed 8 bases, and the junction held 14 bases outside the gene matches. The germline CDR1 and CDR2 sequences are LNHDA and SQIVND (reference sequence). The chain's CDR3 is CASSPPRLAGGRVDEQFF. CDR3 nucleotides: TGTGCCAGTAGTCCTCCTCGACTAGCGGGGGGGCGGGTGGATGAGCAGTTCTTC.

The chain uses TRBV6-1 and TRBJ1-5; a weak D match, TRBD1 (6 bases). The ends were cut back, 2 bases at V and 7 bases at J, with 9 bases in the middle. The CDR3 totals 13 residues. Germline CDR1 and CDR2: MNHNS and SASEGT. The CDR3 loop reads CASSEQGRQPQHF. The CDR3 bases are TGTGCCAGCAGTGAACAGGGGAGACAGCCCCAGCATTTT.

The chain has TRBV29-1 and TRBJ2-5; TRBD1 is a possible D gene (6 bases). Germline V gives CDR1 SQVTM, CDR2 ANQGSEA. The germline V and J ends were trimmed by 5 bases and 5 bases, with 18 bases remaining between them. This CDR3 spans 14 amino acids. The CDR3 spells CSVHPGTRIETQYF. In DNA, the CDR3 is TGCAGCGTTCACCCCGGGACAAGGATCGAGACCCAGTACTTC.

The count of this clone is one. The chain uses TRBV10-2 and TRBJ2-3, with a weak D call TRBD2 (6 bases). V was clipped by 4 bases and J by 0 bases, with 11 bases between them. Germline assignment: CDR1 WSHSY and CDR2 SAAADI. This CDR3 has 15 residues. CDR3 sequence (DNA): TGCGCCAGCAGTGCGTACACTAGCAGCACAGATACGCAGTATTTT. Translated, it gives CASSAYTSSTDTQYF.

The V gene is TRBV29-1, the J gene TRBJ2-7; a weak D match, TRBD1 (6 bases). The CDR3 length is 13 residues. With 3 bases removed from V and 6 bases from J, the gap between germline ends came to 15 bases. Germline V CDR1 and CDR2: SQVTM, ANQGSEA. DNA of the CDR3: TGCAGCGTTGACTCCCGGGACACCCTCGAGCAGTACTTC. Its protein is CSVDSRDTLEQYF.

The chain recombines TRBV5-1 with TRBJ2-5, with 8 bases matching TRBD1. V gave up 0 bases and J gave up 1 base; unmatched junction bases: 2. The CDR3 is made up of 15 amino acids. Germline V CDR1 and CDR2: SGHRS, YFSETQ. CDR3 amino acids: CASSLAGTGQETQYF. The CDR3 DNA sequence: TGCGCCAGCAGCTTGGCCGGGACAGGCCAAGAGACCCAGTACTTC.

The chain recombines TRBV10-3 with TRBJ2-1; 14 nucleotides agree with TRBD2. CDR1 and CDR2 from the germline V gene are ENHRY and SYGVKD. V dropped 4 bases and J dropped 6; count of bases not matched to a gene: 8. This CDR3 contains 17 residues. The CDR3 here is CAISAWTSGGSSNEQFF. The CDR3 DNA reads TGTGCCATCAGTGCATGGACTAGCGGGGGGAGTAGCAATGAGCAGTTCTTC.

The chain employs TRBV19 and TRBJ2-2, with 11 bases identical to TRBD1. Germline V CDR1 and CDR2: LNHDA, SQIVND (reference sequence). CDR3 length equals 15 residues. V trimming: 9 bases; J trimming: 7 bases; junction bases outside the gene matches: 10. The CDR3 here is CASSSSGTGGGELFF. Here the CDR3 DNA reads TGTGCCAGCAGCTCCTCCGGGACAGGGGGCGGGGAGCTGTTTTTT.

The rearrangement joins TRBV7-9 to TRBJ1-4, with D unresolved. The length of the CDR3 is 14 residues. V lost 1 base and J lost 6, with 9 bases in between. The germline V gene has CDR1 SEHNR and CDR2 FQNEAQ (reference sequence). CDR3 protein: CASSLVREDEKLFF. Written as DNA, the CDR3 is TGTGCCAGCAGCTTAGTTAGGGAGGATGAAAAACTGTTTTTT.

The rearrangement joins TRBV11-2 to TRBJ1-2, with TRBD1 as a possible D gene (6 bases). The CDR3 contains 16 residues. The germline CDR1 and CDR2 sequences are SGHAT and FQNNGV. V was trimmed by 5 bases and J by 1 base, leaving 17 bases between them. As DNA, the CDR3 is TGTGCCAGCAGCGGGGAAGGACAGCCGAGTAACTATGGCTACACCTTC. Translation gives CASSGEGQPSNYGYTF.

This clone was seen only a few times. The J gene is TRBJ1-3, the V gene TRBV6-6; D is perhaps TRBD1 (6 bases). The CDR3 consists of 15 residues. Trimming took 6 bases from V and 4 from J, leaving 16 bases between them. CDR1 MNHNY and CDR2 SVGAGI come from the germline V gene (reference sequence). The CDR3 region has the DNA TGTGCCAGCAGGCAACAGGGAAACCAAGGAAACACCATATATTTT. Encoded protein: CASRQQGNQGNTIYF.

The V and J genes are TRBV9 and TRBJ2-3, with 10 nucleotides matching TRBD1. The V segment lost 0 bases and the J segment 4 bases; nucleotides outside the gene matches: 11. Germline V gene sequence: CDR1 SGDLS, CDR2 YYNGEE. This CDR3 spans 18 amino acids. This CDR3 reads CASSVGAGTGVNADTQYF. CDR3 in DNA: TGTGCCAGCAGCGTAGGGGCTGGGACAGGGGTTAATGCAGATACGCAGTATTTT.

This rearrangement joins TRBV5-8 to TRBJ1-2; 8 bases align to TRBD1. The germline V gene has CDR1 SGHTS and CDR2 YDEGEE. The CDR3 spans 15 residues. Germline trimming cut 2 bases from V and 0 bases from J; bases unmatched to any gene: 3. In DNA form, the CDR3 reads TGTGCCAGCAGCTTTGCCAGGGGGCCTAACTATGGCTACACCTTC. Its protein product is CASSFARGPNYGYTF.

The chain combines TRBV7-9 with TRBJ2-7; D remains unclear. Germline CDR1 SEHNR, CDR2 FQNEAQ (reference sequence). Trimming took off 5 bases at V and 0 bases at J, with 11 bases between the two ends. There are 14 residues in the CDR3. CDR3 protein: CASSDTPSSYEQYF. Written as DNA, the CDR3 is TGTGCCAGCAGCGATACTCCGAGCTCCTACGAGCAGTACTTC. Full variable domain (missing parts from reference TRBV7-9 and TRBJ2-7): DTGVSQNPRHKITKRGQNVTFRCDPISEHNRLYWYRQTLGQGPEFLTYFQNEAQLEKSRLLSDRFSAERPKGSFSTLEIQRTEQGDSAMYLCASSDTPSSYEQYFGPGTRLTVT.

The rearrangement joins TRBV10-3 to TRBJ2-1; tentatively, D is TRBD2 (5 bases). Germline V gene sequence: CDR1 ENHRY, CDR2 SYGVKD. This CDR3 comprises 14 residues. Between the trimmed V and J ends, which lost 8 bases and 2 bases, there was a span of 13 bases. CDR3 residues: CAILSGIAYNEQFF. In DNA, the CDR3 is TGTGCCATCCTTTCCGGGATCGCCTACAATGAGCAGTTCTTC.

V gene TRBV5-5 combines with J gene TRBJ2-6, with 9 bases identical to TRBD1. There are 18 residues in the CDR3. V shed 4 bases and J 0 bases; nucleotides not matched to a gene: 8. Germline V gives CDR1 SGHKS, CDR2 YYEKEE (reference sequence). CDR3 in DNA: TGTGCCAGCAGCAGCTTGGGACAGGGAGGCTCTGGGGCCAACGTCCTGACTTTC. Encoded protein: CASSSLGQGGSGANVLTF.

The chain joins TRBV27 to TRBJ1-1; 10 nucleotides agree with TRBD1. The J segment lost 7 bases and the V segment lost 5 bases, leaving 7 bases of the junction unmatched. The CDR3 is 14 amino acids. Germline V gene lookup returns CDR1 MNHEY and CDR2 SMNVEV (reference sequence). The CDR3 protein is CASSTTGGGIEAFF. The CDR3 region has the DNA TGTGCCAGCAGTACGACAGGGGGCGGTATTGAAGCTTTCTTT.

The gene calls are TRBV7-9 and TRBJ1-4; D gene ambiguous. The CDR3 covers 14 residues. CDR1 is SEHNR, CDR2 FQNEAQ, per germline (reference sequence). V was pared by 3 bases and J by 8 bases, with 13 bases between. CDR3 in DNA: TGTGCCAGCAGCTTTGCCAGGAGGGAGGAAAAACTGTTTTTT. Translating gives CASSFARREEKLFF.

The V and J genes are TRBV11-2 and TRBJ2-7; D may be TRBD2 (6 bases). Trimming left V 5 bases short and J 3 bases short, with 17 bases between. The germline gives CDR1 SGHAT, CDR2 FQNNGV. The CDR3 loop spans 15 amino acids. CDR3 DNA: TGTGCCAGCAGCCCCATCGTCGGGACTTTCTACGAGCAGTACTTC. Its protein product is CASSPIVGTFYEQYF.

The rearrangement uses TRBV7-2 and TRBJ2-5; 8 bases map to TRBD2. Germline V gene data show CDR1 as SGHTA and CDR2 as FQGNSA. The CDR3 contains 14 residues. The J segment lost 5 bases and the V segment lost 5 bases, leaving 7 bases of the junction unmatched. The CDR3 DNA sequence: TGTGCCAGCAGCCCCTGGACTAGCCGGGAGACCCAGTACTTC. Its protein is CASSPWTSRETQYF.

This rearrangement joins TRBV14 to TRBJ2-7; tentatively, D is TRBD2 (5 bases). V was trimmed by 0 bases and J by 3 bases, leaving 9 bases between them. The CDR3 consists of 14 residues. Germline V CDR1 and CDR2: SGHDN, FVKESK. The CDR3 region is CASSQEGSSYEQYF. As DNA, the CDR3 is TGTGCCAGCAGCCAAGAAGGGAGTAGCTACGAGCAGTACTTC.

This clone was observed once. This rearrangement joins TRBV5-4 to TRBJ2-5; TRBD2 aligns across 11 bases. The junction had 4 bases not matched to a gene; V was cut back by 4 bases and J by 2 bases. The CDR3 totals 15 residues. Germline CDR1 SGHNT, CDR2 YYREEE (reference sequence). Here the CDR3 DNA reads TGTGCCAGCAGCCTCTTAGCGGGGGGGCAAGAGACCCAGTACTTC. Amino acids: CASSLLAGGQETQYF.

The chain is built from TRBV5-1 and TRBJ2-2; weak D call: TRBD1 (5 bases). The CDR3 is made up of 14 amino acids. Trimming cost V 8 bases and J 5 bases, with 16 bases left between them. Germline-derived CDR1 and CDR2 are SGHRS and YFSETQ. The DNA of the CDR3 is TGCGCCAGTCGACCTCAGGGAACAACCGGGGAGCTGTTTTTT. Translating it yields CASRPQGTTGELFF.